The text below deals with one T cell receptor beta chain. These data are taken from a study of blood T cell repertoires in COVID-19. Study-level background: PBMCs, B-cell-depleted T cells, or T cells provided the cDNA or gDNA that made up the material.

Sequenced by immunoSEQ multiplex PCR; TCRdb stores in-frame clones only, minus some. The sample has about 250,000 clones; approximately 85% are singletons. The receptor comes from a man aged 50-59 years with active or convalescent COVID-19. The sequenced material came from peripheral blood.

CDR3 sequence reads: CASSEAGQRSYNSPLHF. The CDR3 DNA reads TGTGCCAGCAGTGAAGCCGGCCAGCGCTCCTATAATTCACCCCTCCACTTT. The V and J genes are TRBV2 and TRBJ1-6; D gene uncertain. V was shortened by 0 bases and J by 0 bases, with 9 bases between the two germline ends. Germline CDR1 and CDR2: SNHLY and FYNNEI. The CDR3 is made up of 17 amino acids.